One and the same sample provided the 28 T cell receptor beta chains below, sequenced in a study of cytomegalovirus exposure and HLA in healthy donors (dated by TCRdb to the late 2010s). Library generation was performed with the immunoSEQ multiplex PCR assay. A mixture of 60 forward primers for TCR Vbeta segments and 13 reverse primers for TCR Jbeta segments was used in the multiplex PCR. TCRdb limited this immuneACCESS table to in-frame rearrangements with V and J called. A share of clones is missing; checked studies link under half to unresolved V genes, and the rest is unexplained. The sample data list over 100,000 clones, and approximately 64% of these were observed just once. Of the sample, about 2.6% is held by the ten largest clones. The specimen was PBMCs. The receptors originated from a woman aged 40 to 49 in good health and CMV-seronegative.

The chain carries TRBV7-8 and TRBJ1-6, with 7 bases lining up with TRBD1. CDR1 is SGHVS and CDR2 is FQNEAQ in the germline V gene. This CDR3 comprises 14 residues. With 3 bases clipped from V and 10 bases from J, the junction kept 6 bases outside the gene matches. CDR3 residues: CASSFTGAGSPLHF. The DNA of the CDR3 is TGTGCCAGCAGCTTCACAGGGGCAGGATCACCCCTCCACTTT.

A few counts support this clone. The rearrangement links TRBV5-6 to TRBJ2-1; 11 bases are shared with TRBD2. CDR1 SGHDT and CDR2 YYEEEE come from the germline V gene. V dropped 0 bases and J dropped 7; count of bases not matched to a gene: 9. This CDR3 spans 17 amino acids. CDR3 loop: CASSLGLAGGPKNEQFF. In DNA, the CDR3 is TGTGCCAGCAGCTTGGGTCTAGCGGGGGGCCCAAAGAATGAGCAGTTCTTC. Variable domain in full (rest from reference TRBV5-6 and TRBJ2-1): DAGVTQSPTHLIKTRGQQVTLRCSPKSGHDTVSWYQQALGQGPQFIFQYYEEEERQRGNFPDRFSGHQFPNYSSELNVNALLLGDSALYLCASSLGLAGGPKNEQFFGPGTRLTVL.

The CDR3 protein is CASSSPQGSNYGYTF. CDR3 DNA: TGTGCCAGCAGTTCGCCGCAGGGTTCGAACTATGGCTACACCTTC. The rearrangement links TRBV6-6 to TRBJ1-2; maybe TRBD1 (5 bases). The CDR3 loop spans 15 amino acids. Germline lookup yields CDR1 MNHNY and CDR2 SVGAGI (reference sequence). V dropped 4 bases and J dropped 2 bases, with 14 bases sitting between them.

This chain links TRBV7-3 with TRBJ2-6; 7 bases match TRBD1. The trim removed 5 bases at V and 0 bases at J, leaving 13 bases unmatched. There are 19 residues in the CDR3. CDR1 is SGHTA and CDR2 is FQGTGA in the germline V gene. CDR3 nucleotides: TGTGCCAGCAGCCCCCGAGACAGGGTTCAAGTCTCTGGGGCCAACGTCCTGACTTTC. Translating it yields CASSPRDRVQVSGANVLTF. Looking up the rest from reference TRBV7-3 and TRBJ2-6 gives the full variable domain: GAGVSQTPSNKVTEKGKYVELRCDPISGHTALYWYRQSLGQGPEFLIYFQGTGAADDSGLPNDRFFAVRPEGSVSTLKIQRTERGDSAVYLCASSPRDRVQVSGANVLTFGAGSRLTVL.

The chain couples TRBV18 to TRBJ1-1, with TRBD1 as a possible D gene (5 bases). Germline assignment: CDR1 KGHSH and CDR2 LQKENI. CDR3 size: 15 residues. The V and J ends lost 0 bases and 4 bases respectively, with 12 bases between them. The CDR3: CASSPPVGRATEAFF. In nucleotides, the CDR3 is TGTGCCAGCTCACCACCGGTTGGCAGGGCCACTGAAGCTTTCTTT.

This clone appeared a few times. The V gene is TRBV29-1, the J gene TRBJ2-1; TRBD1 agrees at 9 bases. This CDR3 region has 12 residues. Germline assignment: CDR1 SQVTM and CDR2 ANQGSEA. Trimming at V came to 6 bases and at J to 7 bases, leaving 4 bases not matched to a gene. CDR3 sequence (DNA): TGCAGCGTCCACAGGGGGCGGAATGAGCAGTTCTTC. Amino acid sequence: CSVHRGRNEQFF.

This chain uses TRBV5-5 with TRBJ1-2; 12 bases line up with TRBD1. Per germline, CDR1 SGHKS and CDR2 YYEKEE (reference sequence). CDR3 length: 15 residues. The V and J ends lost 4 bases and 10 bases, in that order; junction bases with no gene match: 11. In nucleotides, the CDR3 is TGTGCCAGCAGCCCACCCGGGACAGGGGGCTCTGTCTACACCTTC. Amino acid sequence: CASSPPGTGGSVYTF.

The chain combines TRBV28 with TRBJ1-1; D gene unclear. Germline CDR1 MDHEN, CDR2 SYDVKM. Trimming pared 7 bases from V and 1 base from J, leaving 10 bases between. The CDR3 runs to 13 residues. Here the CDR3 DNA reads TGTGCCAGCACCTGGGCTCCGAACACTGAAGCTTTCTTT. Translated, it gives CASTWAPNTEAFF.

V gene TRBV2 combines with J gene TRBJ2-2; 9 bases are a match to TRBD1. The CDR3 has 15 amino acids. Trimming took 6 bases from V and 5 from J; bases not matched to a gene: 7. The V gene's germline CDR1 is SNHLY and CDR2 FYNNEI. DNA of the CDR3: TGTGCCAGCAGACAGGGGGCGTTGCGGACCGGGGAGCTGTTTTTT. It specifies CASRQGALRTGELFF.

This clone was counted only a few times. This sequence joins TRBV5-6 and TRBJ2-2; a weak D match, TRBD1 (5 bases). Germline lookup yields CDR1 SGHDT and CDR2 YYEEEE. The CDR3 is 15 amino acids. In DNA, the CDR3 is TGTGCGAGCGTTTGGGGCCCCAGTGGGACCGGGGAGCTGTTTTTT. This gives the protein CASVWGPSGTGELFF.

This clone showed up just a few times. This chain connects TRBV5-8 to TRBJ2-2; D is unclear. V was cut by 4 bases and J by 2 bases, with 6 bases left in between. CDR1 and CDR2 from the germline V gene are SGHTS and YDEGEE. This CDR3 has 13 residues. The CDR3 is CASSPRNTGELFF. The CDR3, as DNA: TGTGCCAGCAGCCCCAGAAACACCGGGGAGCTGTTTTTT. Based on the CDR3 plus reference TRBV5-8 and TRBJ2-2, the full variable domain is EAGVTQSPTHLIKTRGQQATLRCSPISGHTSVYWYQQALGLGLQFLLWYDEGEERNRGNFPPRFSGRQFPNYSSELNVNALELEDSALYLCASSPRNTGELFFGEGSRLTVL.

V gene TRBV4-3 combines with J gene TRBJ2-3; a possible D gene is TRBD1 (6 bases). The V gene's germline CDR1 is LGHNA and CDR2 YSLEER. The CDR3 spans 17 residues. The V and J ends lost 4 bases and 6 bases respectively, with 23 bases between them. CDR3: CASSRVPAGDGWDTQYF. Written as DNA, the CDR3 is TGCGCCAGCAGCCGGGTCCCCGCAGGGGATGGGTGGGATACGCAGTATTTT.

The V call is TRBV29-1, the J call TRBJ1-2; D may be TRBD1 (6 bases). Trimming took 2 bases from V and 2 from J, leaving 12 bases between them. Germline values: CDR1 SQVTM, CDR2 ANQGSEA. This CDR3 has 14 amino acids. In DNA, the CDR3 is TGCAGCGTTGAACTAAGGGGGTGGAACTATGGCTACACCTTC. It specifies CSVELRGWNYGYTF.

This clone showed up just a few times. This rearrangement joins TRBV19 to TRBJ1-2; maybe TRBD1 (6 bases). Trimming took 6 bases from V and 0 from J, leaving 11 bases between them. The germline gives CDR1 LNHDA, CDR2 SQIVND (reference sequence). The CDR3 covers 14 residues. The CDR3 reads CASRRTASNYGYTF. The DNA for the CDR3 is TGTGCCAGTAGGCGGACAGCTTCTAACTATGGCTACACCTTC.

The V and J genes are TRBV7-8 and TRBJ2-7; 8 nucleotides line up with TRBD2. This CDR3 region has 14 residues. Germline trimming cut 4 bases from V and 2 bases from J; bases unmatched to any gene: 4. Germline lookup yields CDR1 SGHVS and CDR2 FQNEAQ. The CDR3 DNA sequence: TGTGCCAGCAGCTCATCGACTAGCGCCTACGAGCAGTACTTC. Its protein product is CASSSSTSAYEQYF.

J is TRBJ2-2 and V is TRBV11-3; 8 bases map to TRBD1. The CDR3 is 15 amino acids. Trimming at V came to 4 bases and at J to 5 bases, leaving 6 bases not matched to a gene. Germline V gives CDR1 SGHNT, CDR2 YENEEA. CDR3 nucleotide sequence: TGTGCCAGCAGCTCGACAGGGGACAATACCGGGGAGCTGTTTTTT. Its protein is CASSSTGDNTGELFF.

This clone was seen just once. The chain links TRBV10-3 to TRBJ1-4; D gene uncertain. This CDR3 is 14 amino acids long. V gave up 8 bases and J gave up 8 bases, with 18 bases separating them. Per germline, CDR1 ENHRY and CDR2 SYGVKD. CDR3 in amino acids: CAIGKDGGKEKLFF. CDR3 DNA sequence: TGTGCCATCGGGAAGGATGGAGGGAAAGAAAAACTGTTTTTT.

V gene TRBV27 combines with J gene TRBJ2-7, with 10 bases identical to TRBD1. The J segment lost 6 bases and the V segment lost 7 bases, leaving 9 bases of the junction unmatched. The CDR3 consists of 14 residues. Germline CDR1 and CDR2: MNHEY and SMNVEV (reference sequence). In nucleotides, the CDR3 is TGTGCCAGCAATACCGGGACAGGGGCGGGCGAGCAGTACTTC. As protein: CASNTGTGAGEQYF.

This chain uses TRBV2 with TRBJ2-1; tentatively, D is TRBD1 (6 bases). Between the trimmed V and J ends, which lost 4 bases and 8 bases, there was a span of 24 bases. The CDR3 extends over 17 amino acids. Germline CDR1 reads SNHLY; CDR2 reads FYNNEI. DNA for the CDR3: TGTGCCAGCAGTGGGTTTATCGCAGGGGCGTACAATGATGAGCAGTTCTTC. Translation gives CASSGFIAGAYNDEQFF.

This rearrangement joins TRBV30 to TRBJ2-1, with 7 bases aligning to TRBD1. The ends lost 7 bases at V and 7 bases at J; junction bases unmatched: 7. Germline CDR1 and CDR2: GTSNPN and SVGIG (reference sequence). CDR3 length equals 12 residues. DNA for the CDR3: TGTGCCTACAGGGGATCTACAAATGAGCAGTTCTTC. It yields the protein CAYRGSTNEQFF.

The V gene is TRBV15, the J gene TRBJ1-2; D is unclear. V was cut by 0 bases and J by 4 bases, with 9 bases left in between. This CDR3 spans 14 amino acids. Germline CDR1 and CDR2: LNHNV and YYDKDF (reference sequence). The CDR3 region is CATSRDSRFYGYTF. CDR3 DNA: TGTGCCACCAGCAGAGACTCCCGGTTCTATGGCTACACCTTC.

V and J are TRBV6-1 and TRBJ2-7; 9 bases align to TRBD2. The germline gives CDR1 MNHNS, CDR2 SASEGT. V lost 7 bases, J lost 6 bases, and 13 bases stayed unmatched. The CDR3 length is 15 residues. The CDR3 DNA reads as TGTGCCAGCACTTTTACCGGGACTAGCTCCGGCGAGCAGTACTTC. It is translated as CASTFTGTSSGEQYF.

The chain couples TRBV18 to TRBJ2-5; 8 bases align to TRBD2. The length of the CDR3 is 15 residues. Germline loops: CDR1 KGHSH, CDR2 LQKENI. The V and J ends lost 1 base and 1 base, in that order; junction bases with no gene match: 2. The CDR3, as DNA: TGTGCCAGCTCACCACAAGCGGGGGCCCAAGAGACCCAGTACTTC. Protein sequence: CASSPQAGAQETQYF.

This chain joins TRBV12-5 and TRBJ2-5; TRBD1 agrees at 7 bases. This CDR3 contains 15 residues. V lost 6 bases, J lost 2 bases, and 9 bases stayed unmatched. Germline V gene data show CDR1 as LGHNT and CDR2 as FRNRAP. The CDR3 is CASGGVMDRQETQYF. As DNA, the CDR3 is TGTGCTAGTGGCGGGGTGATGGACAGGCAAGAGACCCAGTACTTC.

This clone was found once. The chain couples TRBV13 to TRBJ1-5; TRBD1 aligns across 10 bases. CDR3 length: 18 amino acids. Per the germline V gene, CDR1 is PRHDT and CDR2 is FYEKMQ (reference sequence). Trimming cost V 1 base and J 2 bases; bases outside gene matches: 8. The CDR3 nucleotides read TGTGCCAGCAGCTTAGAGGGGGACAGGGGATATCGCAATCAGCCCCAGCATTTT. This gives the protein CASSLEGDRGYRNQPQHF.

The V call is TRBV30, the J call TRBJ1-1, with a weak D call TRBD1 (6 bases). The CDR3 consists of 16 residues. CDR1 is GTSNPN and CDR2 is SVGIG in the germline V gene (reference sequence). Trimming pared 0 bases from V and 4 bases from J, leaving 18 bases between. The CDR3 nucleotides read TGTGCCTGGAGTGTACTAGGAGGACTAGGGGGCACTGAAGCTTTCTTT. Translated: CAWSVLGGLGGTEAFF.

The chain links TRBV7-6 to TRBJ2-3; perhaps TRBD2 as D (5 bases). This CDR3 is built from 14 residues. Trimming shortened V by 2 bases and J by 10 bases, and 16 bases separated the two germline ends. The germline CDR1 and CDR2 sequences are SGHVS and FNYEAQ. Here the CDR3 reads CASSLTPTREAQYF. The CDR3 coding sequence is TGTGCCAGCAGCTTAACCCCCACGAGGGAAGCGCAGTATTTT.

The V and J genes are TRBV5-6 and TRBJ2-2, with TRBD2 identical over 8 bases. The junction had 4 bases not matched to a gene; V was cut back by 0 bases and J by 0 bases. CDR1 and CDR2 (germline): SGHDT, YYEEEE. The CDR3 runs 17 residues. Here the CDR3 reads CASSLETSGSNTGELFF. The DNA of the CDR3 is TGTGCCAGCAGCTTGGAAACTAGCGGTTCGAACACCGGGGAGCTGTTTTTT.